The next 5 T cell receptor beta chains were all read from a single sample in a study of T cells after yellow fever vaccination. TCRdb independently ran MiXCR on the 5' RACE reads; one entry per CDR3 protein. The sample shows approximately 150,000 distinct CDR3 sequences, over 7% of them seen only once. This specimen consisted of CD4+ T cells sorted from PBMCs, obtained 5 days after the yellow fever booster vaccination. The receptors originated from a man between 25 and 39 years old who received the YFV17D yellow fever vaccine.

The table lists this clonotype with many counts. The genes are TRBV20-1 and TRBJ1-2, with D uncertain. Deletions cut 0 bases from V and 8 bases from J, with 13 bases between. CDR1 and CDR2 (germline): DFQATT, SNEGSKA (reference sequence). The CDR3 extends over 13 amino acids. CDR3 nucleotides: TGCAGTGCTAGAGATGGTACCAGGACGGGCTACACCTTC. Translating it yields CSARDGTRTGYTF.

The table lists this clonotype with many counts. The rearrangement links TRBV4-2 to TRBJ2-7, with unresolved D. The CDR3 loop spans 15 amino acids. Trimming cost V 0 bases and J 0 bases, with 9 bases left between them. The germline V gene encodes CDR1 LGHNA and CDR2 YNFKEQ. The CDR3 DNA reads TGTGCCAGCAGCCAAGATTATGCGGTCTCCTACGAGCAGTACTTC. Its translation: CASSQDYAVSYEQYF.

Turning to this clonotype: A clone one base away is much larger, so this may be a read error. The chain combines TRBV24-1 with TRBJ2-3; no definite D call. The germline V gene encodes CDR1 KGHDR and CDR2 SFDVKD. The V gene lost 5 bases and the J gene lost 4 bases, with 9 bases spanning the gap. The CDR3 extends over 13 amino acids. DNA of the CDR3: TGTGCCACCAGTGCCCCTTGGGCAGATACGCAGTATTTT. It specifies CATSAPWADTQYF.

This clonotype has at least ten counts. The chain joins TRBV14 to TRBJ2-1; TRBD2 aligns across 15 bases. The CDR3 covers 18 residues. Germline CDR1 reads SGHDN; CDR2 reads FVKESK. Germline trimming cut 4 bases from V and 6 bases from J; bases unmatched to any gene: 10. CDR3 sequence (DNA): TGTGCCAGCAGCCGGAGCCCGGGACTAGCGGGAGGAACCAATGAGCAGTTCTTC. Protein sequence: CASSRSPGLAGGTNEQFF. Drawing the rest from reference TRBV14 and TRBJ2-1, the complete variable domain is EAGVTQFPSHSVIEKGQTVTLRCDPISGHDNLYWYRRVMGKEIKFLLHFVKESKQDESGMPNNRFLAERTGGTYSTLKVQPAELEDSGVYFCASSRSPGLAGGTNEQFFGPGTRLTVL.

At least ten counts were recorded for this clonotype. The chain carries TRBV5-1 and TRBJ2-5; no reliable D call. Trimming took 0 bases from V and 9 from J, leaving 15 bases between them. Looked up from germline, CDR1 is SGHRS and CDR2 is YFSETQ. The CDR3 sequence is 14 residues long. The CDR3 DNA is TGCGCCAGCAGCTTGGTCGACTTGCATGGGGCCCAGTACTTC. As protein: CASSLVDLHGAQYF.